The TCR beta chain described here comes from a study of spatial heterogeneity in lung cancer. General study points: For expanded intratumoral alpha and beta TCRs, counts tracked tumor mutation counts.

Regarding time point: sample taken at primary tumor resection. J lost 7 bases, V lost 4 bases, and 12 bases had no gene match. CDR1 is SGHRS, CDR2 YFSETQ, per germline. The CDR3 has 15 residues. One entry per CDR3 protein results from TCRdb running MiXCR on the 5' RACE reads. The sample yields 3,500 to 4,500 distinct CDR3 sequences, roughly 6.1% seen once. This clonotype showed up many times. Its antigen is as yet unknown. Here the sequenced sample was lung tumor tissue, taken at surgery. This receptor was identified in a male donor with early-stage non-small cell lung cancer. This chain uses TRBV5-1 with TRBJ2-3; 7 bases fit TRBD2. Written as DNA, the CDR3 is TGCGCCAGCAGCCCAGCGGGGCCCAACTCGAATACGCAGTATTTT. Translated, it gives CASSPAGPNSNTQYF.